Each of the 15 T cell receptor beta chains below was sequenced from the same sample in a study of CD8 T cells in ankylosing spondylitis. TCRdb redid the calling of the 5' RACE reads with MiXCR, one entry per CDR3 protein. Here the sample spans roughly 48,000 distinct CDR3 sequences, 7.4% being singletons. The specimen was blood, either unsorted or a sorted T cell fraction (not recorded which). All receptors come from a female donor with ankylosing spondylitis or in good health (not recorded which).

This clonotype was found many times. The chain's CDR3 is CASSLKPGLDSYNEQFF. The CDR3 coding sequence is TGTGCCAGCAGCTTAAAACCCGGACTCGACTCCTACAATGAGCAGTTCTTC. The chain is built from TRBV7-2 and TRBJ2-1; D possibly corresponds to TRBD2 (5 bases). The V and J ends lost 2 bases and 0 bases respectively, with 14 bases between them. Germline lookup yields CDR1 SGHTA and CDR2 FQGNSA. This CDR3 is 17 amino acids long.

This clonotype came up many times. This chain uses TRBV12-3 or TRBV12-4 with TRBJ1-5, with D perhaps matching TRBD1 (6 bases). CDR3 length: 16 residues. The V and J ends lost 3 bases and 4 bases respectively, with 16 bases between them. CDR3 in amino acids: CASSFLTGRLNQPQHF. The CDR3 DNA follows: TGTGCCAGCAGTTTTTTAACAGGGAGACTTAATCAGCCCCAGCATTTT.

This clonotype was recorded at least ten times. V gene TRBV6-2 or TRBV6-3 combines with J gene TRBJ2-5; TRBD2 matches at 7 bases. Germline values: CDR1 MNHEY, CDR2 SVGEGT. The length of the CDR3 is 13 residues. V was pared by 4 bases and J by 5 bases, with 4 bases of the junction left unmatched. CDR3 loop: CASSSGAGETQYF. The CDR3 coding sequence is TGTGCCAGCAGTTCCGGAGCGGGGGAGACCCAGTACTTC.

This clonotype was picked up many times. The rearrangement uses TRBV4-3 and TRBJ1-6; the match to TRBD1 covers 9 bases. This CDR3 is built from 14 residues. Germline-derived CDR1 and CDR2 are LGHNA and YSLEER. The ends lost 4 bases at V and 8 bases at J; junction bases unmatched: 3. CDR3 nucleotide sequence: TGCGCCAGCAGCCCAAGGACAGGGGATTCACCCCTCCACTTT. This encodes CASSPRTGDSPLHF.

Many counts were recorded for this clonotype. This rearrangement joins TRBV20-1 to TRBJ1-4; 9 bases line up with TRBD1. This CDR3 is built from 13 residues. V was pared by 5 bases and J by 8 bases, with 6 bases of the junction left unmatched. In germline, CDR1 is DFQATT, CDR2 SNEGSKA (reference sequence). The CDR3 nucleotides read TGCAGTGCTCTGACAGGGGGTGGAGAAAAACTGTTTTTT. As protein: CSALTGGGEKLFF.

This clonotype was seen a few times. The chain has TRBV4-3 and TRBJ2-3; 11 bases fit TRBD2. Germline V gene lookup returns CDR1 LGHNA and CDR2 YSLEER. V trimming: 1 base; J trimming: 5 bases; junction bases outside the gene matches: 8. This CDR3 comprises 17 residues. CDR3 loop: CASSQATASGGKDTQYF. CDR3 nucleotide sequence: TGCGCCAGCAGCCAAGCTACGGCTAGCGGGGGGAAAGATACGCAGTATTTT.

This clonotype was counted only a few times. The chain joins TRBV7-6 to TRBJ2-3, with D hard to call. With 3 bases removed from V and 2 bases from J, the gap between germline ends came to 6 bases. There are 13 residues in the CDR3. CDR1 is SGHVS, CDR2 FNYEAQ, per germline. Written as DNA, the CDR3 is TGTGCCAGCAGCTTTGACACCACAGATACGCAGTATTTT. Encoded protein: CASSFDTTDTQYF. Full variable domain (rest looked up from reference TRBV7-6 and TRBJ2-3): GAGVSQSPRYKVTKRGQDVALRCDPISGHVSLYWYRQALGQGPEFLTYFNYEAQQDKSGLPNDRFSAERPEGSISTLTIQRTEQRDSAMYRCASSFDTTDTQYFGPGTRLTVL.

This clonotype was recorded at least ten times. This chain joins TRBV12-2 and TRBJ1-1; TRBD1, the D gene given by the table, was not confirmed from the DNA. TRBV12-2 is a listed pseudogene. This CDR3 has 18 amino acids. In DNA form, the CDR3 reads TGTGCAAGTCGCTTACCGTCCGGGACAGGGAAGTTTTACACTGAAGCTTTCTTT. It translates to CASRLPSGTGKFYTEAFF.

This clonotype showed up just a few times. The V and J genes are TRBV5-1 and TRBJ2-1; TRBD1 matches at 7 bases. The V gene's germline CDR1 is SGHRS and CDR2 YFSETQ. This CDR3 contains 15 residues. Trimming took 4 bases from V and 9 from J; bases not matched to a gene: 13. CDR3: CASSPPPTGEGEQFF. DNA for the CDR3: TGCGCCAGCAGCCCCCCCCCCACAGGGGAAGGTGAGCAGTTCTTC.

This clonotype turned up a few times. A read error may be the cause here, since a much bigger clone is one base away. The rearrangement joins TRBV6-1 to TRBJ2-3; D could derive from TRBD1 or TRBD2 (6 bases each). This CDR3 contains 15 residues. Trimming took 6 bases from V and 2 from J, leaving 15 bases between them. Germline values: CDR1 MNHNS, CDR2 SASEGT. CDR3 coding DNA: TGTGCCAGCAGAGTAGGGGGGAAAGCCACAGATACGCAGTATTTT. Amino acids: CASRVGGKATDTQYF.

The chain uses TRBV29-1 and TRBJ2-3; 8 bases agree with TRBD1. The germline CDR1 and CDR2 sequences are SQVTM and ANQGSEA. This CDR3 has 12 residues. Losses at the gene ends were 8 bases for V and 5 bases for J; bases not matched to a gene: 6. CDR3 in DNA: TGCAGCACCTTAACAGGGGGAGATACGCAGTATTTT. Its protein is CSTLTGGDTQYF.

This clonotype was counted at least ten times. The V gene is TRBV29-1, the J gene TRBJ2-1; TRBD2 aligns across 8 bases. Losses at the gene ends were 5 bases for V and 10 bases for J; bases not matched to a gene: 7. Germline lookup yields CDR1 SQVTM and CDR2 ANQGSEA. The CDR3 is 12 residues long. The CDR3 DNA is TGCAGCGTTAGACCGGGACTAGAAGAGCAGTTCTTC. Translating gives CSVRPGLEEQFF.

The sample holds many counts of this clonotype. The chain employs TRBV7-2 and TRBJ2-2; D is ambiguous. The germline V gene has CDR1 SGHTA and CDR2 FQGNSA. The CDR3 totals 16 residues. V was clipped by 1 base and J by 4 bases, with 13 bases between them. CDR3 DNA: TGTGCCAGCAGCTTAGTTGGGCTCGGTGCCACCGGGGAGCTGTTTTTT. It encodes CASSLVGLGATGELFF. The whole variable domain, filled in from reference TRBV7-2 and TRBJ2-2, reads GAGVSQSPSNKVTEKGKDVELRCDPISGHTALYWYRQSLGQGLEFLIYFQGNSAPDKSGLPSDRFSAERTGGSVSTLTIQRTQQEDSAVYLCASSLVGLGATGELFFGEGSRLTVL.

In this sample, this clonotype turned up many times. The chain has TRBV7-2 and TRBJ2-3; D is possibly TRBD1 or TRBD2 (5 bases each). Trimming stripped 0 bases from V and 2 bases from J, with 12 bases between. Germline-derived CDR1 and CDR2 are SGHTA and FQGNSA. CDR3 length: 16 residues. In nucleotides, the CDR3 is TGTGCCAGCAGCTTAGCCGGGGCAGGGCTCACAGATACGCAGTATTTT. It encodes CASSLAGAGLTDTQYF.

This clonotype has a count of ten or more. The chain carries TRBV15 and TRBJ2-7, with D perhaps matching TRBD1 (5 bases). The CDR3 spans 15 residues. The V and J ends lost 0 bases and 3 bases respectively, with 12 bases between them. Per the germline V gene, CDR1 is LNHNV and CDR2 is YYDKDF (reference sequence). CDR3 residues: CATSRETGRFYEQYF. CDR3 nucleotide sequence: TGTGCCACCAGCAGAGAAACAGGACGGTTCTACGAGCAGTACTTC.